This T cell receptor (beta chain) was recorded in a study of blood T cell repertoires in COVID-19. There are 13 residues in the CDR3. Trimming removed 4 bases from V and 7 bases from J, with 10 bases in between. Germline V gives CDR1 MNHEY, CDR2 SVGAGI. Here immunoSEQ multiplex PCR was the method, and the copy in TCRdb shows in-frame clones only, minus some. The profile covers about 40,000 clones, with approximately 90% appearing a single time and around 14% taken by the ten largest. This clonotype was obtained from a woman in her 30s in a cohort sampled during active COVID-19. This chain links TRBV6-5 with TRBJ1-4; D is uncertain. Sequenced material: peripheral blood. The CDR3, as DNA: TGTGCCAGCAGTTCGGGGTGGGCTGAAAAACTGTTTTTT. Its translation is CASSSGWAEKLFF.